This T cell receptor beta chain was profiled in a study of PD-1 blockade in classical Hodgkin lymphoma. General study points: Diversity in CD4+ TCRs, unlike that measured in CD8+ TCRs, had risen significantly by C4D1.

V lost 0 bases and J lost 5, with 16 bases in between. This CDR3 is built from 17 residues. CDR1 SGHDN and CDR2 FVKESK come from the germline V gene. A note on this clone: Its antigen is unidentified.

Time point given: cycle 4 day 1 (C4D1), after more than 5 weeks of nivolumab. All the patients suffered relapse after autologous stem cell transplantation, and brentuximab vedotin exposure differed. The authors purified CD4+ T cells from thawed PBMCs by magnetic negative selection. Profiled with immunoSEQ multiplex PCR; TCRdb holds only in-frame clones, not every one. This table has 30,000 to 35,000 clones, around 84% appearing once. Source: CD4+ T cells from blood, taken before the fourth cycle of nivolumab. This chain links TRBV14 with TRBJ1-4; weak D call: TRBD1 (6 bases). This receptor was identified in a human donor with classical Hodgkin lymphoma. CDR3 DNA sequence: TGTGCCAGCAGCCAAGATCGAGGAGGCAGGGGAAATGAAAAACTGTTTTTT. It is translated as CASSQDRGGRGNEKLFF.